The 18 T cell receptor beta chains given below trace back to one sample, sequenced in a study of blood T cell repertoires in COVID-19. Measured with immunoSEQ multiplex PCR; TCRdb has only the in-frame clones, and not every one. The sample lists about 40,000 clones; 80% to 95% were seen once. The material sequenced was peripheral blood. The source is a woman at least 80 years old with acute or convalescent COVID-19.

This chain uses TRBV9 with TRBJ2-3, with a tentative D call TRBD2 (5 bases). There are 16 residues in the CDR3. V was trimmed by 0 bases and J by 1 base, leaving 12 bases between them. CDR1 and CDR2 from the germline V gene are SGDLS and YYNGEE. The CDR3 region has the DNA TGTGCCAGCAGCGTAGGGGAAGGACTGCGCACAGATACGCAGTATTTT. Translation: CASSVGEGLRTDTQYF.

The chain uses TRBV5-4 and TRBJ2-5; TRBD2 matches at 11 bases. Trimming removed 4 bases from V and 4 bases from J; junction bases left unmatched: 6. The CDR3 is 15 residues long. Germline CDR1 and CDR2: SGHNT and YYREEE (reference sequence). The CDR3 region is CASSQTSGVRETQYF. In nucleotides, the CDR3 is TGTGCCAGCAGCCAGACTAGCGGGGTGAGAGAGACCCAGTACTTC.

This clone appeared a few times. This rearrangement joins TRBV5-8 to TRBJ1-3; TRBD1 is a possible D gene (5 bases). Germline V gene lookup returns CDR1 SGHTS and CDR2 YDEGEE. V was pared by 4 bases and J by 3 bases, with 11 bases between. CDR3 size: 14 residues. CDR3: CASSRGEVGNTIYF. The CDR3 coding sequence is TGTGCCAGCAGCCGGGGGGAGGTTGGAAACACCATATATTTT.

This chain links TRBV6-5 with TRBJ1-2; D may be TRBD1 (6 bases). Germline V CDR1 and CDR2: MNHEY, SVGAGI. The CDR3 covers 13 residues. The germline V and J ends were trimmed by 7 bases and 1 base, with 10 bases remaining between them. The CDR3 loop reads CASKDSDNYGYTF. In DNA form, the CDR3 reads TGTGCCAGCAAGGACAGTGATAACTATGGCTACACCTTC.

Here the CDR3 DNA reads TGTGCCAGCAGCTTTAGCATGGCCGAGCAGTTCTTC. It codes for CASSFSMAEQFF. The chain employs TRBV11-2 and TRBJ2-1; D is unresolved. CDR1 and CDR2 (germline): SGHAT, FQNNGV. With 3 bases removed from V and 10 bases from J, the gap between germline ends came to 10 bases. This CDR3 spans 12 amino acids.

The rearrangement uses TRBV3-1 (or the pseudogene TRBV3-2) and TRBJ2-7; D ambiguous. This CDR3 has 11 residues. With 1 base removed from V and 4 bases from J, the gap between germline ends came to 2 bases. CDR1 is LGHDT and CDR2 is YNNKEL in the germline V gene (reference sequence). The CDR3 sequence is CASSQAYEQYF. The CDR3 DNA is TGTGCCAGCAGCCAAGCATACGAGCAGTACTTC.

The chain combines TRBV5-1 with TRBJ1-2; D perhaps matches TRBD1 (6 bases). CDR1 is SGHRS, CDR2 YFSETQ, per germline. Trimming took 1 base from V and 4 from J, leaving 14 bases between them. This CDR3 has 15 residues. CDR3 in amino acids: CASSLIPGQIYGYTF. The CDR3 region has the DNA TGCGCCAGCAGCTTGATCCCTGGACAGATCTATGGCTACACCTTC.

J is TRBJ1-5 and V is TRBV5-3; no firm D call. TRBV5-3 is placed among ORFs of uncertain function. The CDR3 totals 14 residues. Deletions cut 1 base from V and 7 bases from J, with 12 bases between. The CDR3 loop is CARSLRRSRQPQHF. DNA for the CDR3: TGTGCCAGAAGCTTGAGGAGGTCGAGACAGCCCCAGCATTTT.

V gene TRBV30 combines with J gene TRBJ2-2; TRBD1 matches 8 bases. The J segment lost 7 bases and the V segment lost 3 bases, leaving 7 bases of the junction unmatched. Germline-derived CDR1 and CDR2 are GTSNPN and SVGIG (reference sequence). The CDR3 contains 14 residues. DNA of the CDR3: TGTGCCTGGAGGTCTGACAGGGGTATCGGGGAGCTGTTTTTT. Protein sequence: CAWRSDRGIGELFF.

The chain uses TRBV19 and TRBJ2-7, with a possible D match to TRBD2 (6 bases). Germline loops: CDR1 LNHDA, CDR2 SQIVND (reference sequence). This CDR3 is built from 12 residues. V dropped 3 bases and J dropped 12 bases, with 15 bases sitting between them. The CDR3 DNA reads TGTGCCAGTAGTATCATCTCTGGGGAGGTGTACTTC. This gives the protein CASSIISGEVYF.

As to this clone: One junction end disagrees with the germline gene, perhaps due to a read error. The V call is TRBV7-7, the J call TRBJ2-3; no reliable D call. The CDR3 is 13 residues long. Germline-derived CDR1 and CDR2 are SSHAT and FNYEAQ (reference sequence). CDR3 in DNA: TGTGCTAGCAGCCCTCCCTCTTCAGATACGCAGTATTTT. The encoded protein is CASSPPSSDTQYF.

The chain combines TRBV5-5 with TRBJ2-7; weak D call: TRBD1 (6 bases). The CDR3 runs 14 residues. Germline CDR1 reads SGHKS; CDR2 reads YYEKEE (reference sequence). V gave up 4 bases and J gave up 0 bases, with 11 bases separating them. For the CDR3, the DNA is TGTGCCAGCAGCCGAGGGGACACCTCCTACGAGCAGTACTTC. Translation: CASSRGDTSYEQYF.

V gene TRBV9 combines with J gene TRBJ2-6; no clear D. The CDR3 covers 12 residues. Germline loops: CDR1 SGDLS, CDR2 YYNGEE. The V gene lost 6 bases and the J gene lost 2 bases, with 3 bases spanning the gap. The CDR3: CASTAGANVLTF. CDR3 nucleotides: TGTGCCAGCACCGCTGGGGCCAACGTCCTGACTTTC.

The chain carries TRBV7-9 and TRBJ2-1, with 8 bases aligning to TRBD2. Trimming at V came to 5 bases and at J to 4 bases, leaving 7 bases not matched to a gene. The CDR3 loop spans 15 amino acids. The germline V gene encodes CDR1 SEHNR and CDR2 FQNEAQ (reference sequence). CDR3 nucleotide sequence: TGTGCCAGCAGCGTTCTGGTAGCGGGGTACAATGAGCAGTTCTTC. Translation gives CASSVLVAGYNEQFF.

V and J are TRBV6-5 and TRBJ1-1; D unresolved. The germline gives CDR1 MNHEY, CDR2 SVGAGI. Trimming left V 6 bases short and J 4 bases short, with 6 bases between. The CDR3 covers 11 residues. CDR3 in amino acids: CASRGGTEAFF. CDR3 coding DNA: TGTGCCAGCAGGGGAGGCACTGAAGCTTTCTTT.

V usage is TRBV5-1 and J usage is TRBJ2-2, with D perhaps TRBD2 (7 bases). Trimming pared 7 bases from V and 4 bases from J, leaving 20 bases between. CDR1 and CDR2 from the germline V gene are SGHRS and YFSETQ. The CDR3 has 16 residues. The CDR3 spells CASCEGEGVTTGELFF. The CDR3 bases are TGCGCCAGCTGCGAGGGGGAGGGAGTGACCACCGGGGAGCTGTTTTTT.

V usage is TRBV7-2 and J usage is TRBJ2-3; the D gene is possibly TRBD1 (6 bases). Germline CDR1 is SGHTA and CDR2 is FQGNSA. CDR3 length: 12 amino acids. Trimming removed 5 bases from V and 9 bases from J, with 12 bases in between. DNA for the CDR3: TGTGCCAGCAGCGGAGGACAGCACACGCAGTATTTT. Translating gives CASSGGQHTQYF.

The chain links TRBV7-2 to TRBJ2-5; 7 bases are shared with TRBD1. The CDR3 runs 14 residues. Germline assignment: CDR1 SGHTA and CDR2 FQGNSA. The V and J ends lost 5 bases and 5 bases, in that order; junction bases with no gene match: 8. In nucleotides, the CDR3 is TGTGCCAGCAGCCTGGGACAGAAACCGGAGACCCAGTACTTC. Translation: CASSLGQKPETQYF.